Below are 10 T cell receptor beta chains sequenced from a single sample in a study of regulatory T cells in long-lasting Graves disease. With iRepertoire HTBI primers and Arm-PCR of CDR3 regions, TCR beta libraries were built. TCRdb independently ran MiXCR on the multiplex PCR reads; one entry per CDR3 protein. In the table there are 500,000 to 800,000 distinct CDR3 sequences, roughly 30% of which are singletons. Time point: persistent/refractory GD, antithyroid drugs over 5 years with positive TRAb. Construction of the TCR library relied on RNA isolated from PBMCs. Sequenced material: peripheral blood mononuclear cells (PBMCs), taken when the disease was refractory, from a patient treated with antithyroid drugs. Every receptor here comes from a female donor with Graves disease.

The chain carries TRBV9 and TRBJ1-1; D is unresolved. The CDR3 contains 14 residues. Germline CDR1 is SGDLS and CDR2 is YYNGEE. Trimming removed 0 bases at V and 1 base at J, with 7 bases between. CDR3 in amino acids: CASSVVKTNTEAFF. The CDR3, as DNA: TGTGCCAGCAGCGTAGTAAAAACGAACACTGAAGCTTTCTTT.

V is TRBV9 and J is TRBJ2-5; unclear D gene. Deletions cut 5 bases from V and 1 base from J, with 6 bases between. The CDR3 is 12 residues long. Germline-derived CDR1 and CDR2 are SGDLS and YYNGEE. The CDR3 region is CASRAPQETQYF. The CDR3 DNA reads TGTGCCAGCAGGGCGCCCCAAGAGACCCAGTACTTC.

The chain employs TRBV5-1 and TRBJ1-3; TRBD1 is a possible D gene (5 bases). The CDR3 totals 15 residues. Germline V gene sequence: CDR1 SGHRS, CDR2 YFSETQ. V shed 0 bases and J shed 4 bases, with 11 bases lying between them. CDR3 loop: CASSLDQGGGNTIYF. For the CDR3, the DNA is TGCGCCAGCAGCTTGGACCAGGGAGGCGGAAACACCATATATTTT.

Here the CDR3 DNA reads TGTGCCAGCACCTCGGACAGGGCGATGAACACTGAAGCTTTCTTT. Residues: CASTSDRAMNTEAFF. V and J are TRBV6-1 and TRBJ1-1; 8 bases fit TRBD1. The trim removed 7 bases at V and 0 bases at J, leaving 7 bases unmatched. The CDR3 consists of 15 residues. Germline-derived CDR1 and CDR2 are MNHNS and SASEGT.

The gene calls are TRBV5-1 and TRBJ1-2; D is perhaps TRBD1 (6 bases). This CDR3 has 14 residues. Germline V gene data show CDR1 as SGHRS and CDR2 as YFSETQ. The V and J ends lost 0 bases and 8 bases respectively, with 14 bases between them. DNA of the CDR3: TGCGCCAGCAGCTTGGCCCAGGGGTTCGAGGGCTACACCTTC. It yields the protein CASSLAQGFEGYTF.

V gene TRBV5-1 combines with J gene TRBJ2-5; a possible D gene is TRBD1 (6 bases). Per the germline V gene, CDR1 is SGHRS and CDR2 is YFSETQ. V gave up 4 bases and J gave up 4 bases, with 17 bases separating them. The CDR3 is 15 amino acids. CDR3: CASSPRTVLTETQYF. The CDR3 DNA sequence: TGCGCCAGCAGCCCCCGGACAGTCCTCACAGAGACCCAGTACTTC. Variable domain in full (rest from reference TRBV5-1 and TRBJ2-5): KAGVTQTPRYLIKTRGQQVTLSCSPISGHRSVSWYQQTPGQGLQFLFEYFSETQRNKGNFPGRFSGRQFSNSRSEMNVSTLELGDSALYLCASSPRTVLTETQYFGPGTRLLVL.

There are many counts of this clonotype. The rearrangement uses TRBV20-1 and TRBJ1-2, with D maybe TRBD1 (5 bases). Germline V gene sequence: CDR1 DFQATT, CDR2 SNEGSKA (reference sequence). Trimming removed 0 bases at V and 2 bases at J, with 10 bases between. The CDR3 covers 14 residues. The CDR3 region is CSARDLRGNYGYTF. CDR3 coding DNA: TGCAGTGCTAGAGATTTAAGGGGAAACTATGGCTACACCTTC.

The V gene is TRBV28, the J gene TRBJ2-5, with 7 bases fitting TRBD1. V was clipped by 3 bases and J by 1 base; unmatched bases: 8. Germline V gives CDR1 MDHEN, CDR2 SYDVKM. The CDR3 is made up of 16 amino acids. The CDR3 DNA reads TGTGCCAGCAGTTTCAACAGGGGCCTATGCCAAGAGACCCAGTACTTC. Translating it yields CASSFNRGLCQETQYF.

The chain recombines TRBV20-1 with TRBJ1-5, with a weak D call TRBD1 (6 bases). V lost 3 bases and J lost 2, with 11 bases in between. Germline lookup yields CDR1 DFQATT and CDR2 SNEGSKA (reference sequence). This CDR3 comprises 14 residues. CDR3 loop: CSASTGFGNQPQHF. CDR3 bases: TGCAGTGCTAGTACAGGGTTTGGCAATCAGCCCCAGCATTTT.

Regarding this clonotype: A single base is all that separates this from a far larger clone, so a read error is likely. The chain uses TRBV3-1 and TRBJ2-4; 15 nucleotides agree with TRBD2. Germline CDR1 and CDR2: LGHDT and YNNKEL (reference sequence). The CDR3 contains 17 residues. V gave up 3 bases and J gave up 13 bases; unmatched junction bases: 13. The CDR3 DNA reads TGTGCCAGCAGCCAGGGACTAGCGGGAGGCCCACAAGAGGCCCAGTACTTC. Protein product: CASSQGLAGGPQEAQYF.